This TCR beta chain is from a study of shared T cell receptors in the human thymus. Produced via immunoSEQ multiplex PCR; TCRdb's table is partial and in-frame only. The sample carries about 660,000 clones, roughly 88% recorded once. These data were also reused for a study on human thymus T cells. This second study notes: Donors were healthy Finnish infants having corrective surgery for congenital heart defects. Thymus pieces cut out during corrective heart surgery were the tissue that was used. Thymic and blood repertoires appeared to display a bias in their usage of V and J genes. Reports from related research described highly overlapping thymic repertoires among unrelated individuals.

Sequencing was performed on thymocytes. The receptor was derived from a boy under three years old with a congenital heart defect.

The CDR3 protein is CASSPSRAEGTGETQYF. The CDR3 nucleotides are TGTGCCAGCAGCCCGTCCCGAGCGGAGGGGACGGGGGAGACCCAGTACTTC. The V call is TRBV2, the J call TRBJ2-5; D might be TRBD2 (6 bases). Per the germline V gene, CDR1 is SNHLY and CDR2 is FYNNEI. The CDR3 is 17 amino acids. Trimming shortened V by 6 bases and J by 5 bases, and 25 bases separated the two germline ends.